The rows below give T cell receptor beta chains drawn from one sample of a study of blood T cell repertoires in COVID-19. TCRdb keeps only in-frame clones here, not all; method: immunoSEQ multiplex PCR. The table shows under 350,000 clones, with roughly 90% occurring only once. The sequenced sample consisted of PBMCs or T cells enriched from blood (not recorded which). All receptors derive from a woman aged 60-75 years who had recovered from COVID-19. Each CDR3 is given with its conserved first and last residue. Fields, in order: clone size, V gene, J gene, D gene, CDR3 protein, CDR3 DNA. A D gene is named only where the DNA matches it firmly. Clone size is not always given. Where it is, it says once, few, many or a class for expanded clones.

NA	TRBV5-1	TRBJ2-5	TRBD1	CASSLGQGVETQYF	TGCGCCAGCAGCTTGGGACAGGGGGTTGAGACCCAGTACTTC
NA	TRBV9	TRBJ1-4	TRBD1	CASSVGTADVKLFF	TGTGCCAGCAGCGTTGGGACAGCCGACGTAAAACTGTTTTTT
NA	TRBV7-9	TRBJ1-4	NA	CASSLMQVTNEKLFF	TGTGCCAGCAGCTTAATGCAGGTGACTAATGAAAAACTGTTTTTT
NA	TRBV7-2	TRBJ2-7	NA	CASSPGSPPGEQYF	TGTGCCAGCAGCCCCGGGTCCCCTCCGGGAGAGCAGTACTTC
NA	TRBV7-9	TRBJ2-7	NA	CASSLGAKSYEQYF	TGTGCCAGCAGTCTGGGGGCGAAATCCTACGAGCAGTACTTC
NA	TRBV4-1	TRBJ1-5	NA	CASSLNRVSNQPQHF	TGCGCCAGCAGCCTGAATCGAGTTAGCAATCAGCCCCAGCATTTT
NA	TRBV5-1	TRBJ2-7	TRBD2	CASSLPSGTHEQYF	TGCGCCAGCAGCTTGCCTAGCGGGACCCACGAGCAGTACTTC
NA	TRBV5-6	TRBJ1-6	NA	CASKSRDNSPLHF	TGTGCCAGCAAATCCCGAGATAATTCACCCCTCCACTTT
NA	TRBV24-1	TRBJ2-1	TRBD1	CATKPQGAGNEQFF	TGTGCCACCAAACCTCAGGGGGCGGGCAATGAGCAGTTCTTC
NA	TRBV28	TRBJ2-1	NA	CASRAERRYNEQFF	TGTGCCAGCAGGGCTGAGCGGAGGTACAATGAGCAGTTCTTC
NA	TRBV12-3/TRBV12-4	TRBJ2-1	NA	CASSFSGEQFF	TGTGCCAGCAGTTTTAGCGGTGAGCAGTTCTTC
once	TRBV27	TRBJ1-2	NA	CASSSGPYGYTF	TGTGCCAGCAGTTCAGGGCCATATGGCTACACCTTC
NA	TRBV6-6	TRBJ2-3	NA	CASSRSGLEDTQYF	TGTGCCAGCAGTCGATCCGGACTCGAAGATACGCAGTATTTT
NA	TRBV10-2	TRBJ1-4	NA	CASSGKLFF	TGCGCCAGCAGCGGAAAACTGTTTTTT
NA	TRBV27	TRBJ2-7	NA	CASTQPASEYEQYF	TGTGCCAGCACCCAGCCTGCTAGCGAATACGAGCAGTACTTC
NA	TRBV7-9	TRBJ2-5	TRBD2	CASSLLKAGVSETQYF	TGTGCCAGCAGCTTATTAAAAGCGGGAGTGTCAGAGACCCAGTACTTC
NA	TRBV28	TRBJ1-1	NA	CASSSGGAVTEAFF	TGTGCCAGCAGTTCTGGGGGCGCGGTCACTGAAGCTTTCTTT
once	TRBV2	TRBJ2-1	TRBD1	CASRGLFYNEQFF	TGTGCCAGTAGGGGGCTGTTCTACAATGAGCAGTTCTTC
NA	TRBV12-3/TRBV12-4	TRBJ2-3	NA	CASSFLRTDTQYF	TGTGCCAGCAGTTTTCTCCGCACAGATACGCAGTATTTT
NA	TRBV5-1	TRBJ1-6	TRBD1	CASSERQGSESPLHF	TGCGCCAGCAGCGAACGACAGGGATCAGAATCACCCCTCCACTTT
NA	TRBV11-2	TRBJ2-5	TRBD2	CASSLVGTRQETQYF	TGTGCCAGCAGCTTAGTTGGGACTAGACAAGAGACCCAGTACTTC
NA	TRBV6-5	TRBJ2-1	TRBD1	CASRPGQGDMNEQFF	TGTGCCAGCAGACCGGGACAGGGGGATATGAATGAGCAGTTCTTC
NA	TRBV5-1	TRBJ2-3	NA	CASSFPRADTQYF	TGCGCCAGCAGCTTCCCCCGGGCAGATACGCAGTATTTT
NA	TRBV28	TRBJ2-1	NA	CASSADSNEQFF	TGTGCCAGCAGTGCCGACTCTAATGAGCAGTTCTTC
NA	TRBV5-1	TRBJ1-2	NA	CASSWNPQTGSYGYTF	TGCGCCAGCAGCTGGAACCCACAGACAGGCAGCTATGGCTACACCTTC
NA	TRBV30	TRBJ1-1	TRBD1	CAWSSRQGTEAFF	TGTGCCTGGAGTAGCAGACAGGGGACTGAAGCTTTCTTT